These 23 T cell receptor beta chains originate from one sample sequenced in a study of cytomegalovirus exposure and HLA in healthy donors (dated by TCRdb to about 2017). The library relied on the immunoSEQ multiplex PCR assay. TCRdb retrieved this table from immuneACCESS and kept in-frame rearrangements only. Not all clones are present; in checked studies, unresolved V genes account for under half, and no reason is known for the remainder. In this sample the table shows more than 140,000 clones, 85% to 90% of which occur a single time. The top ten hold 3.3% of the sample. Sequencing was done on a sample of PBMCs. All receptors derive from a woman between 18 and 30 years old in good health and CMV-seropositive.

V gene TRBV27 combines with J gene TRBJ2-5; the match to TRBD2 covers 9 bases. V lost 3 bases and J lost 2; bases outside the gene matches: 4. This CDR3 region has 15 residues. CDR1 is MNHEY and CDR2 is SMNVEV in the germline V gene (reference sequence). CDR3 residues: CASSLSLAGQETQYF. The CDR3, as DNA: TGTGCCAGCAGTTTGTCTCTAGCGGGACAAGAGACCCAGTACTTC.

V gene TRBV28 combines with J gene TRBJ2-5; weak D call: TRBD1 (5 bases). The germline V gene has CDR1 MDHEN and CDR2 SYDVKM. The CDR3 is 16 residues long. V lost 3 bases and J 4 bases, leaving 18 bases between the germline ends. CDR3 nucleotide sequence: TGTGCCAGCAGTTTTGACGGTTGGCAGGGCCTAGAGACCCAGTACTTC. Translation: CASSFDGWQGLETQYF. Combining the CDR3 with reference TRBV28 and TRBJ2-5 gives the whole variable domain DVKVTQSSRYLVKRTGEKVFLECVQDMDHENMFWYRQDPGLGLRLIYFSYDVKMKEKGDIPEGYSVSREKKERFSLILESASTNQTSMYLCASSFDGWQGLETQYFGPGTRLLVL.

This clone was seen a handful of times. DNA for the CDR3: TGCGCCAGCAGCCAAGACGGACAGGGGGCTTCCAATGAAAAACTGTTTTTT. It translates to CASSQDGQGASNEKLFF. The V and J genes are TRBV4-1 and TRBJ1-4; 11 bases are shared with TRBD1. The CDR3 sequence is 17 residues long. In germline, CDR1 is MGHRA, CDR2 YSYEKL. Trimming cost V 0 bases and J 5 bases; bases outside gene matches: 5.

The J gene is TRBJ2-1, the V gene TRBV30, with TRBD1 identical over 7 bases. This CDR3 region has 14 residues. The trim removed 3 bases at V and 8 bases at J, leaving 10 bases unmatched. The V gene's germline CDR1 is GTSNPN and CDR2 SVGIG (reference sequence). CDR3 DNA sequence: TGTGCCTGGAGCCTAGGGGGTAGGGGGCATGAGCAGTTCTTC. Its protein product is CAWSLGGRGHEQFF.

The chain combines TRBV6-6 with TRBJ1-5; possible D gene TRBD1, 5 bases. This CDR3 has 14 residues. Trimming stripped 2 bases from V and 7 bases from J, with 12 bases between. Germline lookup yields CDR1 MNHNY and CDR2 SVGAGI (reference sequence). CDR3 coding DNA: TGTGCCAGCAGTTACGAGCAGGGAGGACAGCCCCAGCATTTT. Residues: CASSYEQGGQPQHF.

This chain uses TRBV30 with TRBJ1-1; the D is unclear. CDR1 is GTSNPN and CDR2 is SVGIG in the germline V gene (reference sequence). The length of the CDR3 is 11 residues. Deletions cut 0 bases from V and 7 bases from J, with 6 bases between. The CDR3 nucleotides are TGTGCCTGGAGTGTACGGGATGAAGCTTTCTTT. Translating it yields CAWSVRDEAFF.

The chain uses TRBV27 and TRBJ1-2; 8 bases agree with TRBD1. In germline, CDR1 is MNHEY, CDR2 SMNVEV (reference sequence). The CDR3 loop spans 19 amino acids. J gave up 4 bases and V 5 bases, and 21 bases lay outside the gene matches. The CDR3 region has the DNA TGTGCCAGCAGTATAGCGTATCGCCCCATCCAGACAGGGGTCTATGGCTACACCTTC. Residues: CASSIAYRPIQTGVYGYTF.

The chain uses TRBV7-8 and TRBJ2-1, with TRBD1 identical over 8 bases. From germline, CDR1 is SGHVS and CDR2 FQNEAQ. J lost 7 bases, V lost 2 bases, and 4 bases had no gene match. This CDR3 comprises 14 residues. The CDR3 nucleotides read TGTGCCAGCAGCTTAAGGACAGGGTGGAATGAGCAGTTCTTC. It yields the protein CASSLRTGWNEQFF.

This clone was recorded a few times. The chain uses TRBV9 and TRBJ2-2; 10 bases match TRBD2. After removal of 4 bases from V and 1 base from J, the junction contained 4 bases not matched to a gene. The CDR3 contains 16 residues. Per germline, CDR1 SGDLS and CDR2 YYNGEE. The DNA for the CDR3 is TGTGCCAGCAGCCCTAGGACTAGCGGGAACACCGGGGAGCTGTTTTTT. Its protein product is CASSPRTSGNTGELFF.

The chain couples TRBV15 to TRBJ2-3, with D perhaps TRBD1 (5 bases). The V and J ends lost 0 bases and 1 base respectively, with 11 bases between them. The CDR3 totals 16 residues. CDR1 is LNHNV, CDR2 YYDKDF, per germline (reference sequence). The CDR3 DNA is TGTGCCACCAGCAGAGACCCCCAGGGCCGCACAGATACGCAGTATTTT. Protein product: CATSRDPQGRTDTQYF.

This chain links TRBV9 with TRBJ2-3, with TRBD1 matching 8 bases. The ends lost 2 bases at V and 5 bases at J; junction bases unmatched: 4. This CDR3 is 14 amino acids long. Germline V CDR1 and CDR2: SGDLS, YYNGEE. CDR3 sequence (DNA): TGTGCCAGCAGCGTGCGGACAGGGAAAGATACGCAGTATTTT. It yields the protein CASSVRTGKDTQYF.

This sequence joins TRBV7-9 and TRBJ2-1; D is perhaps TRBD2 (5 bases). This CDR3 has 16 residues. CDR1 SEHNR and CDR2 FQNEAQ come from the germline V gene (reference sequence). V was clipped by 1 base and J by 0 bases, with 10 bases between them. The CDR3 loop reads CASSLGLAPSYNEQFF. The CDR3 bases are TGTGCCAGCAGCTTAGGGCTAGCTCCCTCCTACAATGAGCAGTTCTTC. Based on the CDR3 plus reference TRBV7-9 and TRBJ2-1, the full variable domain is DTGVSQNPRHKITKRGQNVTFRCDPISEHNRLYWYRQTLGQGPEFLTYFQNEAQLEKSRLLSDRFSAERPKGSFSTLEIQRTEQGDSAMYLCASSLGLAPSYNEQFFGPGTRLTVL.

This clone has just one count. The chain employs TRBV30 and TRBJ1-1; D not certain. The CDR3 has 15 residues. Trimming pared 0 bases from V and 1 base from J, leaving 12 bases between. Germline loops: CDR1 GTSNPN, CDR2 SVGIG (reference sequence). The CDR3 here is CAWSVRVEGNTEAFF. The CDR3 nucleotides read TGTGCCTGGAGTGTACGGGTTGAGGGGAACACTGAAGCTTTCTTT.

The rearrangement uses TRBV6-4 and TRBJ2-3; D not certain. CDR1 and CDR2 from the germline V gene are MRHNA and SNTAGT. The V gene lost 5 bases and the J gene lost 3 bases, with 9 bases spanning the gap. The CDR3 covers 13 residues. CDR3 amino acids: CASSQDVTDTQYF. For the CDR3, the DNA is TGTGCCAGCAGTCAGGATGTTACAGATACGCAGTATTTT.

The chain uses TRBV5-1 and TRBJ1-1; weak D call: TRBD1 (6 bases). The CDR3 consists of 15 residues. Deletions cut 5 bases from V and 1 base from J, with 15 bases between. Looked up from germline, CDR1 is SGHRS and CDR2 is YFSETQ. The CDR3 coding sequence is TGCGCCAGCAGTTGGGACACTGCCGGGAACACTGAAGCTTTCTTT. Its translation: CASSWDTAGNTEAFF. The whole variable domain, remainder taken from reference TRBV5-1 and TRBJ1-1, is KAGVTQTPRYLIKTRGQQVTLSCSPISGHRSVSWYQQTPGQGLQFLFEYFSETQRNKGNFPGRFSGRQFSNSRSEMNVSTLELGDSALYLCASSWDTAGNTEAFFGQGTRLTVV.

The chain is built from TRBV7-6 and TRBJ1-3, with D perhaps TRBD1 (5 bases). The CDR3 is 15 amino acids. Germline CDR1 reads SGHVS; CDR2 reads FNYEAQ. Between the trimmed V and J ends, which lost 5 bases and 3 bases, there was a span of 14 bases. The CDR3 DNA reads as TGTGCCAGCAGCCCCTCTGGAGGGGTTGGAAACACCATATATTTT. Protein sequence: CASSPSGGVGNTIYF.

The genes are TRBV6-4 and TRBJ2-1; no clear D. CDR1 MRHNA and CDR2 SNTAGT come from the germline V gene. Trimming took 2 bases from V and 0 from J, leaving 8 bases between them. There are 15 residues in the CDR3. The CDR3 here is CASSDGKSSYNEQFF. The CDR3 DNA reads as TGTGCCAGCAGTGACGGTAAGAGCTCCTACAATGAGCAGTTCTTC.

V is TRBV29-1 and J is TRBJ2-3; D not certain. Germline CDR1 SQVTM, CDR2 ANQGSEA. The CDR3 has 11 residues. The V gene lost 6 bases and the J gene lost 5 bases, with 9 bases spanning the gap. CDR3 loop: CSVVRLDTQYF. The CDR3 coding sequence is TGCAGCGTCGTCCGACTAGATACGCAGTATTTT.

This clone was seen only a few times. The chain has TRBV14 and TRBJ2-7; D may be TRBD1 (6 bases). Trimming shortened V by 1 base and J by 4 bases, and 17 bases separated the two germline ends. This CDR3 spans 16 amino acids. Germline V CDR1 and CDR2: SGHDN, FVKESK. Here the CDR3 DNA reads TGTGCCAGCAGCCAAGGATCGTACAGGGACATTTACGAGCAGTACTTC. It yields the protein CASSQGSYRDIYEQYF. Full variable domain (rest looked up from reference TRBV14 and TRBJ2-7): EAGVTQFPSHSVIEKGQTVTLRCDPISGHDNLYWYRRVMGKEIKFLLHFVKESKQDESGMPNNRFLAERTGGTYSTLKVQPAELEDSGVYFCASSQGSYRDIYEQYFGPGTRLTVT.

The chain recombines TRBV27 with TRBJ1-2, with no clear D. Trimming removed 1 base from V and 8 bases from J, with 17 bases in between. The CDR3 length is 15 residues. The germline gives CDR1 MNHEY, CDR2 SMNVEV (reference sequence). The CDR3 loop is CASSLFLGPGGGYTF. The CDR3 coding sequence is TGTGCCAGCAGTTTATTCCTTGGACCCGGAGGAGGCTACACCTTC.

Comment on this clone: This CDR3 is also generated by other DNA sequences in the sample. The CDR3 DNA reads TGTGCCAGCAGCGTAGCAGGGAACAATCAGCCCCAGCATTTT. This encodes CASSVAGNNQPQHF. The V and J genes are TRBV9 and TRBJ1-5, with D tentatively TRBD1 (5 bases). Germline-derived CDR1 and CDR2 are SGDLS and YYNGEE. V was clipped by 0 bases and J by 3 bases, with 7 bases between them. This CDR3 has 14 residues. Complete variable domain (other parts from reference TRBV9 and TRBJ1-5): DSGVTQTPKHLITATGQRVTLRCSPRSGDLSVYWYQQSLDQGLQFLIQYYNGEERAKGNILERFSAQQFPDLHSELNLSSLELGDSALYFCASSVAGNNQPQHFGDGTRLSIL.

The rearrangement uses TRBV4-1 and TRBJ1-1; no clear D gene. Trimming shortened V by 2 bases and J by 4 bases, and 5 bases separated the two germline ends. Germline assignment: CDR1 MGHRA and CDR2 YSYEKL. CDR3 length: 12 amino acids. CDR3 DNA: TGCGCCAGCAGCCAAACCGGCACTGAAGCTTTCTTT. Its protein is CASSQTGTEAFF.

The CDR3, as DNA: TGTGCCAGCTCACGACGGGACGGGAGCTCCTACGAGCAGTACTTC. This encodes CASSRRDGSSYEQYF. The chain recombines TRBV18 with TRBJ2-7; TRBD2 is a possible D gene (6 bases). The germline CDR1 and CDR2 sequences are KGHSH and LQKENI. The CDR3 spans 15 residues. Trimming took off 4 bases at V and 0 bases at J, with 13 bases between the two ends. Together with reference TRBV18 and TRBJ2-7, the CDR3 gives the full variable domain: NAGVMQNPRHLVRRRGQEARLRCSPMKGHSHVYWYRQLPEEGLKFMVYLQKENIIDESGMPKERFSAEFPKEGPSILRIQQVVRGDSAAYFCASSRRDGSSYEQYFGPGTRLTVT.